This T cell receptor (beta chain) was sequenced in a study of glioma-infiltrating T cells after dendritic cell vaccination. Across the study: Three intradermal dendritic cell vaccine injections were given every two weeks.

PBMC were collected before vaccination, two weeks after the third vaccination, and at progression. Trimming took off 1 base at V and 4 bases at J, with 10 bases between the two ends. This CDR3 is 14 amino acids long. The germline gives CDR1 SGHVS, CDR2 FNYEAQ. Libraries were prepared by immunoSEQ multiplex PCR; TCRdb keeps only in-frame clonotypes and omits some of them. The profile shows more than 100,000 clones, roughly 79% of them singletons. Study-level results: Survival was not directly related to TCR clonality in these patients.

In its sample, this clone was seen a few times. Antigen: not known. The sequence was obtained from a human donor with glioblastoma. The rearrangement links TRBV7-6 to TRBJ1-1; D is unclear. The material was blood, obtained before dendritic cell vaccination. CDR3 sequence reads: CASSLVDRGTEAFF. As DNA, the CDR3 is TGTGCCAGCAGCTTAGTAGACCGGGGCACTGAAGCTTTCTTT.